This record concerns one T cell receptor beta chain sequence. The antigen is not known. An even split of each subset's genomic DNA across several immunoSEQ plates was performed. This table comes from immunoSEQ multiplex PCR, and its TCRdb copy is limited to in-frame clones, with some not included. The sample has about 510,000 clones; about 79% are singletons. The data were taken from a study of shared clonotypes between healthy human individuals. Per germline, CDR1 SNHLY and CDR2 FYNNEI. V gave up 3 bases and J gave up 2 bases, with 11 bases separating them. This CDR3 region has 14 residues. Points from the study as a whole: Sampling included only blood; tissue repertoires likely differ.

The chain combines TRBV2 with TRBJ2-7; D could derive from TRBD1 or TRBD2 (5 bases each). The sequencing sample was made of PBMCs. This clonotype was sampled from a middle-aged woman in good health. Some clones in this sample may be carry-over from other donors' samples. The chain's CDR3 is CASSEMGRTYEQYF. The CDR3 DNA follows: TGTGCCAGCAGTGAGATGGGACGGACCTACGAGCAGTACTTC. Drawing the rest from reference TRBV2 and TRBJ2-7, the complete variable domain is EPEVTQTPSHQVTQMGQEVILRCVPISNHLYFYWYRQILGQKVEFLVSFYNNEISEKSEIFDDQFSVERPDGSNFTLKIRSTKLEDSAMYFCASSEMGRTYEQYFGPGTRLTVT.